In this sample, the clone carrying this T cell receptor (beta chain) turned up a few times. A multiplex PCR was run with 60 Vbeta primers and 13 Jbeta primers. TCRdb's copy holds only in-frame clones and misses some; the assay was immunoSEQ multiplex PCR. The table shows 130,000 to 150,000 clones, with around 76% occurring only once. This sample stems from a study of cytomegalovirus exposure and HLA in healthy donors. V lost 9 bases to trimming and J lost 4 bases, with 15 bases between them. The CDR3 loop spans 13 amino acids. From germline, CDR1 is SNHLY and CDR2 FYNNEI. Sequencing was performed on PBMCs. The clonotype was recovered from a male donor in good health and CMV-seronegative. V gene TRBV2 combines with J gene TRBJ1-2; D uncertain. In DNA form, the CDR3 reads TGTGCCAGGGGCTCAGGTACTGTCTATGGCTACACCTTC. It codes for CARGSGTVYGYTF.